This TCR beta chain was sequenced during a study of T cell responses to AZD1222 COVID-19 vaccine. Study results and limitations: Spike-specific TCRs gained breadth and depth after people received two AZD1222 doses.

The assay was immunoSEQ multiplex PCR, and TCRdb's table has in-frame clones only and misses some. The sample lists 90,000 to 120,000 clones, around 90% occurring once. In this sample, this clone turned up once. As yet, its antigen is unknown. With V trimmed by 5 bases and J by 7 bases, 4 bases remained unmatched. The CDR3 totals 14 residues. Germline assignment: CDR1 LNHDA and CDR2 SQIVND (reference sequence). This rearrangement joins TRBV19 to TRBJ1-4, with TRBD1 matching 10 bases. The sample in question was peripheral blood, obtained on day 0 of AZD1222 vaccination. This sequence originates from an adult in good health. In DNA form, the CDR3 reads TGTGCCAGTAGTCCGGGACAGGGGCTTGAAAAACTGTTTTTT. Its protein product is CASSPGQGLEKLFF.